The TCR beta chain under discussion was sequenced for a study of breast tumors, draining lymph nodes, adjacent tissues. Regarding the study as a whole: Compared with lymph nodes, tumors were less diverse; compared with nontumor tissue, more.

Trimming cost V 3 bases and J 1 base; bases outside gene matches: 10. This CDR3 contains 17 residues. Germline-derived CDR1 and CDR2 are LNHNV and YYDKDF (reference sequence). This clonotype was recorded many times. Its antigen is still unknown. Samples came from axillary lymph nodes draining the breast cancer. TCRdb re-called the multiplex PCR reads with MiXCR, one entry per CDR3 protein. This sample carries 290,000 or so distinct CDR3 sequences, around 31% of them seen once, and the ten largest clones take around 1%. The source material was axillary lymph node tissue. The gene calls are TRBV15 and TRBJ2-5; 8 bases line up with TRBD2. The sequence derives from a female donor with breast cancer. Some clones in this sample may be carry-over from other donors' samples. The CDR3 protein is CATSRELAANIQETQYF. The CDR3 DNA is TGTGCCACCAGCAGGGAACTAGCGGCAAACATCCAAGAGACCCAGTACTTC.